This T cell receptor (beta chain) emerged from a study of blood T cell repertoires in COVID-19. In the study overall: Sites across the United States, Italy and Spain contributed samples from acute and convalescent COVID-19. T cells, B-cell-depleted T cells, or PBMCs provided the cDNA or gDNA that served as material.

In the study's own analysis: It was from reference gene primer amplification that nucleated cell counts were estimated. TCRdb's copy holds only in-frame clones and misses some; the assay was immunoSEQ multiplex PCR. V and J calls plus clone size are reproduced from that table; the DNA served to infer D and trimming. The sample holds 540,000 or so clones, less than 90% seen once. The Seattle site enrolled patients during active infection and followed them longitudinally. Germline-derived CDR1 and CDR2 are GTSNPN and SVGIG (reference sequence). This CDR3 comprises 15 residues. V lost 0 bases to trimming and J lost 2 bases, with 14 bases between them.

V is TRBV30 and J is TRBJ2-7; D is perhaps TRBD1 (6 bases). The clonotype comes from a woman between 50 and 59 years old with COVID-19, enrolled during active disease. The sample taken for sequencing was peripheral blood. The CDR3 DNA is TGTGCCTGGAGTGTAGGGACAAGGATCGCCTACGAGCAGTACTTC. It encodes CAWSVGTRIAYEQYF.